This passage covers 3 T cell receptor beta chains from one sample sequenced in a study of CD8+ T cells in alopecia areata. Isolated RNA was reverse transcribed into cDNA used as the sequencing template. Repertoires were generated with immunoSEQ multiplex PCR, while TCRdb's copy carries only in-frame clones and drops some. The table has 90,000 to 150,000 clones, 50% to 55% seen once. Treatment meaning: oral pan-JAK inhibitor, 5-10 mg twice daily. Here the sequenced sample was CD4+ T cells sorted from blood, taken at week 4, from a patient treated with tofacitinib. All receptors come from a human donor with alopecia areata.

Written as DNA, the CDR3 is TGCAGCGCTGCCCTCTCGGTGAACACTGAAGCTTTCTTT. This sequence encodes CSAALSVNTEAFF. J is TRBJ1-1 and V is TRBV29-1; D not resolved. The CDR3 contains 13 residues. Germline CDR1 SQVTM, CDR2 ANQGSEA. V gave up 7 bases and J gave up 0 bases, with 12 bases separating them.

The rearrangement joins TRBV30 to TRBJ1-2; D uncertain. The CDR3 extends over 15 amino acids. Trimming stripped 3 bases from V and 0 bases from J, with 14 bases between. The germline gives CDR1 GTSNPN, CDR2 SVGIG (reference sequence). The CDR3 loop is CAWRAPHVSNYGYTF. The DNA of the CDR3 is TGTGCCTGGAGGGCCCCCCACGTCTCTAACTATGGCTACACCTTC.

J is TRBJ2-4 and V is TRBV5-6; tentatively, D is TRBD2 (6 bases). Germline-derived CDR1 and CDR2 are SGHDT and YYEEEE. Trimming took off 4 bases at V and 8 bases at J, with 19 bases between the two ends. The length of the CDR3 is 15 residues. Here the CDR3 DNA reads TGTGCCAGCAGCCGGGGTGGAGGCAGGAGGGACATTCAGTACTTC. The encoded protein is CASSRGGGRRDIQYF.